Listed here is a single TCR beta chain. The source of the sample is a study of blood T cell repertoires in COVID-19. Participants, roughly 18 to 100 years old, spanned around 26 US areas. Participant reports of clinical history set cohort assignment. The length of the CDR3 is 13 residues. V was pared by 3 bases and J by 6 bases, with 12 bases between. CDR1 is DFQATT, CDR2 SNEGSKA, per germline (reference sequence). Study processing details: Nucleated cell number was recorded as an estimate derived from reference gene primer amplification. TCRdb's copy holds only in-frame clones and misses some; the assay was immunoSEQ multiplex PCR. V, J and clone size are taken as reported in that table, and D and trimming were inferred from the DNA itself. Here the sample spans approximately 320,000 clones, roughly 90% being singletons.

The chain has TRBV20-1 and TRBJ1-3, with D perhaps TRBD1 (6 bases). The clonotype comes from a man in his 60s who had recovered from COVID-19. Source material: PBMCs or T cells enriched from blood (not recorded which). CDR3 in amino acids: CSASGGHANTIYF. DNA for the CDR3: TGCAGTGCTAGTGGGGGACATGCAAACACCATATATTTT.